A single sample gave rise to the 13 T cell receptor beta chains below, sequenced in a study of shared clonotypes between healthy human individuals. Generated by immunoSEQ multiplex PCR, the TCRdb table keeps only in-frame clones and is missing some. The repertoire includes under 2,500,000 clones, nearly 97% of them detected once, and around 0.13% sits in the top ten. Material for sequencing was naive CD4+ T cells sorted from blood. As for subset: CD45RA+ positively selected. The source of these receptors is a man younger than 35 in good health.

The chain combines TRBV18 with TRBJ1-2; D is unclear. The CDR3 is 14 residues long. Germline V gives CDR1 KGHSH, CDR2 LQKENI. Trimming pared 1 base from V and 7 bases from J, leaving 13 bases between. The DNA of the CDR3 is TGTGCCAGCTCACCACAGGGAGAGGCGGCTGGCTACACCTTC. Amino acid sequence: CASSPQGEAAGYTF.

This clone was observed a single time. This chain links TRBV27 with TRBJ2-7; D call uncertain. The CDR3 length is 14 residues. The germline V and J ends were trimmed by 3 bases and 0 bases, with 9 bases remaining between them. CDR1 and CDR2 from the germline V gene are MNHEY and SMNVEV (reference sequence). CDR3 nucleotides: TGTGCCAGCAGTTTTGAGCCGAGCTCCTACGAGCAGTACTTC. Translation gives CASSFEPSSYEQYF.

The genes are TRBV11-2 and TRBJ1-6, with 10 bases that match TRBD1. The CDR3 runs 15 residues. The V and J ends lost 5 bases and 7 bases, in that order; junction bases with no gene match: 5. CDR1 SGHAT and CDR2 FQNNGV come from the germline V gene. In DNA form, the CDR3 reads TGTGCCAGCAGCCCGGTGGGACAGGGGAATTCACCCCTCCACTTT. Translation: CASSPVGQGNSPLHF.

This clone was found once. This chain links TRBV30 with TRBJ2-2; 9 nucleotides agree with TRBD1. The V gene's germline CDR1 is GTSNPN and CDR2 SVGIG (reference sequence). V dropped 5 bases and J dropped 4; count of bases not matched to a gene: 11. The CDR3 runs to 16 residues. CDR3 region: CAWGQGNRGLTGELFF. Written as DNA, the CDR3 is TGTGCCTGGGGTCAAGGAAACAGGGGGCTCACCGGGGAGCTGTTTTTT.

V gene TRBV2 combines with J gene TRBJ2-2; D may correspond to TRBD1 or TRBD2 (6 bases each). V was trimmed by 6 bases and J by 3 bases, leaving 17 bases between them. The germline V gene has CDR1 SNHLY and CDR2 FYNNEI. The CDR3 is 16 residues long. The DNA of the CDR3 is TGTGCCAGCAGGGGGGGCCAGGGGCCCTACACCGGGGAGCTGTTTTTT. Its translation: CASRGGQGPYTGELFF.

The V call is TRBV6-5, the J call TRBJ2-5; a possible D gene is TRBD2 (6 bases). The CDR3 contains 14 residues. CDR1 and CDR2 (germline): MNHEY, SVGAGI. Trimming took 5 bases from V and 4 from J, leaving 14 bases between them. CDR3 bases: TGTGCCAGCAGTACAGCGAGGGGAGGAGAGACCCAGTACTTC. Translating gives CASSTARGGETQYF.

The V call is TRBV18, the J call TRBJ2-3; 12 bases are shared with TRBD2. The length of the CDR3 is 15 residues. V dropped 3 bases and J dropped 5; count of bases not matched to a gene: 3. Germline loops: CDR1 KGHSH, CDR2 LQKENI. CDR3: CASSPAGLAGDTQYF. In DNA, the CDR3 is TGTGCCAGCTCACCTGCGGGACTAGCGGGAGATACGCAGTATTTT. The full variable domain, its missing parts supplied by reference TRBV18 and TRBJ2-3, is NAGVMQNPRHLVRRRGQEARLRCSPMKGHSHVYWYRQLPEEGLKFMVYLQKENIIDESGMPKERFSAEFPKEGPSILRIQQVVRGDSAAYFCASSPAGLAGDTQYFGPGTRLTVL.

This rearrangement joins TRBV5-1 to TRBJ2-2; D possibly uses TRBD1 or TRBD2 (5 bases each). Trimming removed 0 bases from V and 3 bases from J, with 9 bases in between. CDR1 and CDR2 (germline): SGHRS, YFSETQ. CDR3 length: 15 amino acids. In nucleotides, the CDR3 is TGCGCCAGCAGCTTGGAAGGGACCCACACCGGGGAGCTGTTTTTT. Residues: CASSLEGTHTGELFF. Filled out from reference TRBV5-1 and TRBJ2-2, the complete variable domain reads KAGVTQTPRYLIKTRGQQVTLSCSPISGHRSVSWYQQTPGQGLQFLFEYFSETQRNKGNFPGRFSGRQFSNSRSEMNVSTLELGDSALYLCASSLEGTHTGELFFGEGSRLTVL.

The chain employs TRBV28 and TRBJ2-7; D gene unclear. This CDR3 comprises 16 residues. Trimming removed 5 bases at V and 3 bases at J, with 20 bases between. Germline loops: CDR1 MDHEN, CDR2 SYDVKM. The chain's CDR3 is CASSVSLARLGYEQYF. The CDR3, as DNA: TGTGCCAGCAGTGTAAGTTTAGCTCGGCTTGGCTACGAGCAGTACTTC.

The rearrangement joins TRBV19 to TRBJ2-5; 9 positions agree with TRBD2. Germline trimming cut 6 bases from V and 5 bases from J; bases unmatched to any gene: 4. Germline V CDR1 and CDR2: LNHDA, SQIVND (reference sequence). CDR3 size: 13 residues. CDR3 region: CASSLAGWETQYF. The CDR3 bases are TGTGCCAGTAGCCTAGCGGGATGGGAGACCCAGTACTTC.

This clone was counted once. The chain carries TRBV6-6 and TRBJ2-7, with 12 bases that match TRBD2. CDR1 and CDR2 from the germline V gene are MNHNY and SVGAGI (reference sequence). This CDR3 spans 15 amino acids. Trimming at V came to 7 bases and at J to 5 bases, leaving 9 bases not matched to a gene. The DNA of the CDR3 is TGTGCCAGCATTAAACTAGCGGGAGGCTTCCACGAGCAGTACTTC. Translation gives CASIKLAGGFHEQYF.

J is TRBJ1-2 and V is TRBV2; D is unresolved. V lost 5 bases to trimming and J lost 0 bases, with 13 bases between them. The CDR3 extends over 15 amino acids. Per the germline V gene, CDR1 is SNHLY and CDR2 is FYNNEI. The CDR3 nucleotides read TGTGCCAGCAGTCTCAACAGCCTAGCTAACTATGGCTACACCTTC. This codes for CASSLNSLANYGYTF.

The chain recombines TRBV6-5 with TRBJ1-2; TRBD1 might be the D (6 bases). The CDR3 totals 15 residues. Germline V gene data show CDR1 as MNHEY and CDR2 as SVGAGI. Trimming took 6 bases from V and 0 from J, leaving 14 bases between them. As DNA, the CDR3 is TGTGCCAGCAGCACCGGGGGCACTGCTAACTATGGCTACACCTTC. Its protein is CASSTGGTANYGYTF.